This TCR beta chain was sequenced during a study of T cell responses to AZD1222 COVID-19 vaccine. The study's findings and limits: White British ancestry dominated among donors, who included more females, and clonal diversity was possibly underestimated. Vaccination with two AZD1222 doses was followed by a rise in Spike-specific TCR breadth and depth.

To note about this clone: Its specificity is not known.

The V end lost 6 bases, the J end lost 9 bases, and 15 bases lay between the germline ends. This CDR3 contains 13 residues. Germline V gene data show CDR1 as KGHSH and CDR2 as LQKENI. Assay: immunoSEQ multiplex PCR; the TCRdb copy retains only in-frame clones and omits some. The table lists about 120,000 clones, less than 95% of them singletons, with approximately 5.1% in the top ten. This TCR was recovered from an adult in good health. Sequencing used peripheral blood, obtained on day 0 of AZD1222 vaccination. The chain employs TRBV18 and TRBJ1-5, with D hard to call. CDR3 loop: CASSGDKYRPQHF. The CDR3 DNA sequence: TGTGCCAGCTCGGGCGACAAATACAGGCCCCAGCATTTT.